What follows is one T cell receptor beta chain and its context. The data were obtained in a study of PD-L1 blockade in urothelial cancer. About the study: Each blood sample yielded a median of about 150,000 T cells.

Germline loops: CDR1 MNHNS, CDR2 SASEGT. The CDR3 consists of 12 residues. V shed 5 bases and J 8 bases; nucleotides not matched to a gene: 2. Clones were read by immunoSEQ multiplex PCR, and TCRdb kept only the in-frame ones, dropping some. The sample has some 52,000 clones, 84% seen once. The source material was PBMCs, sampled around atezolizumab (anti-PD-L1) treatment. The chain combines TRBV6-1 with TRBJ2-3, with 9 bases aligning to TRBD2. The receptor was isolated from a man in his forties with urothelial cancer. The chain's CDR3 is CASSISGSTQYF. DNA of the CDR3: TGTGCCAGCAGTATTAGCGGGAGTACGCAGTATTTT.